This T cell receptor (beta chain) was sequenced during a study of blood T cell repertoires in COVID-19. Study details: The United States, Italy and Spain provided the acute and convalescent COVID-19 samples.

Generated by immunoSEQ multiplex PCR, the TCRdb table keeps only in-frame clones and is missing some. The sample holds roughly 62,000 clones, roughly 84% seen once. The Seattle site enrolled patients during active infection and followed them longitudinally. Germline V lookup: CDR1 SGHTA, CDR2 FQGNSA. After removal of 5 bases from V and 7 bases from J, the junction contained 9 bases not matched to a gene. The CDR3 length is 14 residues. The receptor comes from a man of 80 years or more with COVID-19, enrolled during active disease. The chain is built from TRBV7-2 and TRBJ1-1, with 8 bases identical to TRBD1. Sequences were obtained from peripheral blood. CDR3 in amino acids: CASSLGTGTGEAFF. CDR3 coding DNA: TGTGCCAGCAGCCTAGGGACCGGGACAGGTGAAGCTTTCTTT. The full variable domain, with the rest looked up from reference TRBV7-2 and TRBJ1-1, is GAGVSQSPSNKVTEKGKDVELRCDPISGHTALYWYRQSLGQGLEFLIYFQGNSAPDKSGLPSDRFSAERTGGSVSTLTIQRTQQEDSAVYLCASSLGTGTGEAFFGQGTRLTVV.